This T cell receptor beta chain was recorded in a study of patients and donors after allogeneic stem cell transplantation. This clonotype was seen at least ten times. TCRdb analysed the RT-PCR reads with MiXCR anew, one entry per CDR3 protein. The data show 150,000 or so distinct CDR3 sequences, approximately 22% seen once. The CDR3 consists of 15 residues. Looked up from germline, CDR1 is LGHNA and CDR2 is YNFKEQ. Trimming pared 0 bases from V and 5 bases from J, leaving 13 bases between. V usage is TRBV4-2 and J usage is TRBJ1-1, with D perhaps TRBD1 (5 bases). The sequence derives from a human donor who was either an allogeneic HSCT recipient or a stem cell or donor lymphocyte infusion donor (not recorded which). It is not recorded whose cells these are; they may come from a transplant donor. Sequencing used blood, either unsorted or a sorted T cell fraction (not recorded which). The chain's CDR3 is CASSQDLNGGTEAFF. CDR3 DNA sequence: TGTGCCAGCAGCCAAGATCTAAACGGGGGTACTGAAGCTTTCTTT.